The clone carrying this T cell receptor (beta chain) came up once. The antigen remains undetermined. Germline CDR1 reads MNHEY; CDR2 reads SVGEGT. V lost 2 bases to trimming and J lost 3 bases; unmatched junction nucleotides: 5. The CDR3 contains 16 residues. MiXCR, run by TCRdb on the RT-PCR reads, gives a single entry per CDR3 protein. The profile shows about half a million distinct CDR3 sequences, roughly 27% of them singletons. This entry belongs to a study of response to subunit inactivated influenza vaccine. Study-level findings and limits: The authors put forward the suggestion that each seasonal influenza vaccination may bring in only a limited number of new T cells.

This sequence originates from a man aged 45-65 years who received an inactivated influenza vaccine. This chain uses TRBV6-2 or TRBV6-3 with TRBJ1-5; the match to TRBD1 covers 9 bases. Sequencing was performed on CD4+ T cells sorted from PBMCs, taken approximately 5 days after vaccination. The CDR3 sequence is CASSYGYRGHNQPQHF. CDR3 in DNA: TGTGCCAGCAGTTACGGGTACAGGGGGCACAATCAGCCCCAGCATTTT.